This is a list of T cell receptor beta chains from one sample in a study of T cell responses to AZD1222 COVID-19 vaccine. Sequencing used immunoSEQ multiplex PCR; TCRdb keeps in-frame clones, though not all of them. The table shows 180,000 or so clones, with around 90% occurring only once. The sequencing here drew on peripheral blood, taken 28 days after the second AZD1222 dose. These receptors all come from an adult who received the AZD1222 COVID-19 vaccine. Each CDR3 is given with its conserved first and last residue. The order of the fields is J gene, clone size, V gene, D gene, CDR3 DNA, CDR3 protein. A D gene is named only where the DNA matches it firmly. Only part of the rows carry a size: once, few, many, or a class if the clone is expanded.

TRBJ1-4,-,TRBV28,-,TGTGCCAGCAGGCGGGGAGGGGAAAAACTGTTTTTT,CASRRGGEKLFF
TRBJ2-7,-,TRBV28,-,TGTGCCAGCAAAAGTTGGAACGGCGGCGCAGACGAGCAGTACTTC,CASKSWNGGADEQYF
TRBJ2-5,-,TRBV27,-,TGTGCCAGCAGTCAGGGGGGTACGGGGTATTTGGCCCAGTACTTC,CASSQGGTGYLAQYF
TRBJ2-7,-,TRBV10-3,-,TGTGCCACAACGGGGGGGACAGGTTCCTACGAGCAGTACTTC,CATTGGTGSYEQYF
TRBJ2-1,-,TRBV5-1,-,TGCGCCAGCAGCTTGACTGCTCTCGGGGATGCCTACAATGAGCAGTTCTTC,CASSLTALGDAYNEQFF
TRBJ2-2,-,TRBV25-1,-,TGTGCCAGCAGGCAGGGGGGGGTTGGCACCGGGGAGCTGTTTTTT,CASRQGGVGTGELFF
TRBJ2-5,-,TRBV7-2,-,TGTGCCAGCAGCTACGGGACGGAAGAGACCCAGTACTTC,CASSYGTEETQYF
TRBJ2-7,-,TRBV11-2,-,TGTGCCAGCAGCTCCATAGAGGGGGGGGTCTTTCCCTACGAGCAGTACTTC,CASSSIEGGVFPYEQYF
TRBJ1-2,-,TRBV12-3/TRBV12-4,-,TGTGCCAGCAGTTCGGGACCTTATGGCTACACCTTC,CASSSGPYGYTF
TRBJ1-6,-,TRBV19,-,TGTGCCAGTAGGTGGACAGCAAATTCACCCCTCCACTTT,CASRWTANSPLHF
TRBJ1-1,-,TRBV6-5,-,TGTGCCAGTGAGAGGAACACTGAAGCTTTCTTT,CASERNTEAFF
TRBJ1-3,-,TRBV5-4,-,TGTGCCAGCAGCTTGAGATCGCCTGGAAACACCATATATTTT,CASSLRSPGNTIYF
TRBJ2-3,once,TRBV5-5,-,TGTGCCAGCAGTCCCCGGGGGGCCCCCACAGATACGCAGTATTTT,CASSPRGAPTDTQYF